This T cell receptor (beta chain) was captured in a study of T cell repertoires and HLA-DP antigens. Study-wide background: A couple of male donors and one female donor spanned ages 18-to-29 through 60-to-69. DNA input averaged approximately 220 ng in sorted CD137+CD4+ and approximately 1,200 ng in pre-culture CD4+.

This clone was seen more than once but under ten times. Antigen unknown. Average purity of the negatively selected CD4+ T cells was 95% to 98%. Untouched CD4+ T cells were bead-isolated from PBMC at 95% to 98% purity. The method was immunoSEQ multiplex PCR; TCRdb's version includes in-frame clones alone and lacks a portion of them. Here the sample spans 85,000 to 90,000 clones, roughly 86% being singletons. The CDR3 is made up of 14 amino acids. V gave up 2 bases and J gave up 4 bases, with 11 bases separating them. Germline CDR1 and CDR2: KGHSH and LQKENI. Source material: CD4+ T cells from PBMCs. The clonotype comes from a man in his fifties in good health and CMV-seronegative. This chain joins TRBV18 and TRBJ1-2, with unresolved D. This CDR3 reads CASSPGAGFYGYTF. CDR3 sequence (DNA): TGTGCCAGCTCACCAGGCGCTGGGTTCTATGGCTACACCTTC.